This T cell receptor (beta chain) was obtained from a study of blood T cell repertoires in COVID-19. Study background: Both acute and convalescent COVID-19 samples were obtained from the United States, Italy and Spain. The analysed material was cDNA or gDNA that came from T cells, B-cell-depleted T cells, or PBMCs.

Profiling relied on immunoSEQ multiplex PCR, and the TCRdb table lists in-frame clones only, not all of them. In the table there are 250,000 to 300,000 clones, 83% of which are singletons. This clone was found once. CDR1 is SGHKS, CDR2 YYEKEE, per germline (reference sequence). The CDR3 covers 15 residues. V was cut by 3 bases and J by 3 bases, with 10 bases left in between. This TCR was sampled from a man in his sixties who had recovered from COVID-19. The gene calls are TRBV5-5 and TRBJ2-6; tentatively, D is TRBD1 (5 bases). Sequences were obtained from peripheral blood. Written as DNA, the CDR3 is TGTGCCAGCAGCTCCCAGGGCAGTGGGGCCAACGTCCTGACTTTC. It encodes CASSSQGSGANVLTF.